This T cell receptor (beta chain) was captured by sequencing in a study of T cells of healthy individuals. This clonotype was detected a few times. TCRdb processed the 5' RACE reads anew with MiXCR; each CDR3 protein has one entry. This repertoire shows about 96,000 distinct CDR3 sequences, about 16% found once; its top ten account for roughly 6.2%. The receptor's source is a human donor in good health.

The DNA of the CDR3 is TGCGCCAGCAGCAATGGGCCCTACACAGATACGCAGTATTTT. Its protein product is CASSNGPYTDTQYF. J is TRBJ2-3 and V is TRBV5-1; D not resolved. The V end lost 4 bases, the J end lost 2 bases, and 11 bases lay between the germline ends. Germline assignment: CDR1 SGHRS and CDR2 YFSETQ. The CDR3 totals 14 residues.